These 2 T cell receptor beta chains were all obtained from the same sample, sequenced in a study of cytomegalovirus exposure and HLA in healthy donors. 13 Jbeta primers and 60 Vbeta primers were used for the PCR. Repertoires were generated with immunoSEQ multiplex PCR, while TCRdb's copy carries only in-frame clones and drops some. The table includes approximately 150,000 clones, almost 85% detected once. Sequencing was done on a sample of PBMCs. These TCRs come from a man between 18 and 29 years old in good health and CMV-seropositive.

This chain links TRBV9 with TRBJ2-3; 9 bases align to TRBD2. This CDR3 region has 15 residues. CDR1 and CDR2 from the germline V gene are SGDLS and YYNGEE. After removal of 3 bases from V and 5 bases from J, the junction contained 7 bases not matched to a gene. This chain's CDR3 is CASSGGAAGGDTQYF. The CDR3 nucleotides are TGTGCCAGCAGCGGGGGCGCAGCGGGAGGAGATACGCAGTATTTT.

This chain joins TRBV5-1 and TRBJ2-3; weak D call: TRBD2 (6 bases). The germline gives CDR1 SGHRS, CDR2 YFSETQ. Trimming cost V 0 bases and J 2 bases, with 10 bases left between them. This CDR3 is built from 15 residues. CDR3 DNA sequence: TGCGCCAGCAGCTTGGCCGGCGGGGTCACAGATACGCAGTATTTT. Its protein is CASSLAGGVTDTQYF.